This section outlines one TCR beta chain sequence together with its context. Per sample, at least 6 micrograms of total RNA were extracted. Primed by a sample-barcoded 5' primer and a J-beta primer mix, a second PCR proceeded for 7 to 11 cycles. TCRdb recomputed calls from the 5' RACE reads with MiXCR, one row per CDR3 protein. This table holds approximately 760,000 distinct CDR3 sequences, just under 25% found once. Between the trimmed V and J ends, which lost 5 bases and 5 bases, there was a span of 13 bases. The CDR3 totals 14 residues. CDR1 is ENHRY, CDR2 SYGVKD, per germline. This sample stems from a study of blood T cells in healthy people across ages. The same data also went into a second study, on T cells of mothers and their children.

Sequencing input: blood. The chain couples TRBV10-3 to TRBJ1-5; weak D call: TRBD1 (5 bases). This receptor was taken from a boy younger than 18 in good health. The DNA of the CDR3 is TGTGCCATCAGTAAAGACAGCGGGGATCAGCCCCAGCATTTT. Translation: CAISKDSGDQPQHF.